What follows is one T cell receptor (beta chain) and its context. The CDR3 extends over 15 amino acids. Trimming removed 5 bases at V and 4 bases at J, with 14 bases between. Germline CDR1 and CDR2: SEHNR and FQNEAQ (reference sequence). Sequencing was performed with immunoSEQ multiplex PCR; in TCRdb, only in-frame clones are kept and a portion is missing. Counted here are about 400,000 clones, 89% occurring once; the ten biggest clones make up 1.5% to 2%. The sample originates from a study of blood T cell repertoires in COVID-19. The overall study: Acute and convalescent COVID-19 samples came from the United States, Italy and Spain. PBMCs, B-cell-depleted T cells, or T cells were the source of the cDNA or gDNA that made up the material.

Participants were aged about 18 to 90 years, lived in 25 or so US areas, and enrolled virtually. Allocation to cohorts depended on clinical history reported by the participants. V gene TRBV7-9 combines with J gene TRBJ2-2; D remains unclear. This receptor was identified in a woman in her 30s who had recovered from COVID-19. Sample: PBMCs or T cells enriched from blood (not recorded which). Here the CDR3 DNA reads TGTGCCAGCAGCCCTACGGTGGTCGTCACCGGGGAGCTGTTTTTT. Its translation is CASSPTVVVTGELFF.